A selection of T cell receptor beta chains follows, all from one sample in a study of blood T cell repertoires in COVID-19. Method: immunoSEQ multiplex PCR; TCRdb's copy keeps in-frame clones and lacks some. The sample carries 120,000 or so clones, about 78% recorded once. Sequenced sample: peripheral blood. The receptors come from a man between 65 and 80 years old with acute or convalescent COVID-19. Both conserved end residues are part of each CDR3. A D gene is named only where the DNA matches it firmly. Where a row states a size, it is once, few, many or the class of an expanded clone; other rows omit it.

J gene,D gene,clone size,V gene,CDR3 DNA,CDR3 protein
TRBJ2-5,NA,NA,TRBV5-1,TGCGCCAGCAGCTTAGGCGGCCCAGAAGAGACCCAGTACTTC,CASSLGGPEETQYF
TRBJ2-2,NA,NA,TRBV7-3,TGTGCCAGCAGCTCCCAGGGTTTGTCGAACACCGGGGAGCTGTTTTTT,CASSSQGLSNTGELFF
TRBJ2-2,NA,NA,TRBV7-9,TGTGCCAGCAAACAAGGGGGGAACACCGGGGAGCTGTTTTTT,CASKQGGNTGELFF
TRBJ1-4,NA,few,TRBV29-1,TGCAGCGTCGCCAGAGGGATGACCGAAAAACTGTTTTTT,CSVARGMTEKLFF
TRBJ2-2,NA,NA,TRBV7-2,TGTGCCACCTCGAACACCGGGGAGCTGTTTTTT,CATSNTGELFF
TRBJ1-2,NA,NA,TRBV29-1,TGCAGCGGGGGGACTGGTGGCTACACCTTC,CSGGTGGYTF
TRBJ1-2,TRBD1,NA,TRBV12-3/TRBV12-4,TGTGCCAGCAGTTCGAACAGGGGTGGTGGCTACACCTTC,CASSSNRGGGYTF
TRBJ1-5,TRBD1,NA,TRBV6-5,TGTGCCAGCAGTAACTCCGGGGGACAGTCGCCTAATGCCCAGCATTTT,CASSNSGGQSPNAQHF
TRBJ2-2,NA,NA,TRBV5-6,TGTGCCAGCAGCCTACCGACAGGGAGGACCGGGGAGCTGTTTTTT,CASSLPTGRTGELFF
TRBJ1-5,TRBD1,NA,TRBV5-5,TGTGCCAGCAGCCCGGGGGGTGTTAGGCGGACAGGGGGCGTTCAGCCCCAGCATTTT,CASSPGGVRRTGGVQPQHF
TRBJ1-5,NA,NA,TRBV28,TGTGCCAGCAGTGCCTCGGTTCAGCCCCAGCATTTT,CASSASVQPQHF
TRBJ1-1,NA,NA,TRBV6-2/TRBV6-3,TGTGCCAGCAGTTCCACGGTGAACACTGAAGCTTTCTTT,CASSSTVNTEAFF
TRBJ1-3,NA,NA,TRBV7-3,TGTGCCAGCAGCTTAGGAGTCTCTGGAAACACCATATATTTT,CASSLGVSGNTIYF
TRBJ2-3,TRBD1,once,TRBV6-1,TGTGCCAGCAGTGAAGACAGGGGAACGACAGATACGCAGTATTTT,CASSEDRGTTDTQYF
TRBJ1-2,TRBD1,NA,TRBV5-4,TGTGCCAGCACCCTAGGACAGGGGGCAACGAGAGGCTACACCTTC,CASTLGQGATRGYTF
TRBJ2-3,NA,NA,TRBV6-5,TGTGCCAGCAGTTACTCGGTAGGGGGAAGGACAGATACGCAGTATTTT,CASSYSVGGRTDTQYF
TRBJ1-1,TRBD1,once,TRBV2,TGTGCCAGCAGGACTCGACAGGGGGCCCTCACTGAAGCTTTCTTT,CASRTRQGALTEAFF
TRBJ1-3,TRBD1,NA,TRBV9,TGTGCCAGCAGTGACACAGGGGGCATAGGAAACACCATATATTTT,CASSDTGGIGNTIYF
TRBJ2-6,NA,NA,TRBV9,TGTGCCAGCAGCCGGGACACCGCCTCTGGGGCCAACGTCCTGACTTTC,CASSRDTASGANVLTF
TRBJ1-6,TRBD1,NA,TRBV6-5,TGTGCCAGCAGTTTAAGGACAGGGGGCAATTCACCCCTCCACTTT,CASSLRTGGNSPLHF
TRBJ1-2,TRBD1,NA,TRBV7-2,TGTGCCAGCAGCGGGACAGCTAACTATGGCTACACCTTC,CASSGTANYGYTF
TRBJ1-2,TRBD1,NA,TRBV4-3,TGCGCCAGCAGCCTGGGACAGGGGGAGGTCTATGGCTACACCTTC,CASSLGQGEVYGYTF
TRBJ2-1,TRBD1,NA,TRBV3-1/TRBV3-2,TGTGCCAGCAGCCAAGGCCCACAGGGGAGTGAGCAGTTCTTC,CASSQGPQGSEQFF
TRBJ1-4,NA,NA,TRBV10-3,TGTGCCATCAGGGCAGGGGATGAAAAACTGTTTTTT,CAIRAGDEKLFF
TRBJ2-7,NA,NA,TRBV9,TGTGCCAGCGCAGGAGGGCAGGGTGGATCCTACGAGCAGTACTTC,CASAGGQGGSYEQYF
TRBJ1-1,NA,many,TRBV7-9,TGTGCCAGCAGCTGGGGCGTCAGGGAAGCTTTCTTT,CASSWGVREAFF
TRBJ2-7,TRBD1,NA,TRBV7-2,TGTGCCAGCAGCTTAGTAGGGACAGGGCAGGCCTACGAGCAGTACTTC,CASSLVGTGQAYEQYF